These 19 T cell receptor beta chains share one sample of origin, sequenced in a study of post-analysis software for immune sequencing data. These receptors' antigens are unknown. Unique molecular identifiers featured in each of the TCR beta cDNA libraries. Each CDR3 protein gets one entry after TCRdb re-called the PCR reads with MiXCR. The sample includes fewer than 850,000 distinct CDR3 sequences, 30% of them seen just once. Overall study findings and caveats: With TRBV5-6, TRBV5-1 and TRBV20-1 included, about five TRBV segments were more frequent in patients than in controls.

The specimen was blood. All receptors derive from a girl aged 5-17 years with multiple sclerosis.

This clonotype has a handful of counts. The chain combines TRBV20-1 with TRBJ2-3; TRBD2 aligns across 7 bases. Germline assignment: CDR1 DFQATT and CDR2 SNEGSKA (reference sequence). The CDR3 extends over 14 amino acids. V lost 5 bases, J lost 1 base, and 6 bases stayed unmatched. The CDR3 coding sequence is TGCAGTGCTGCTCTAGCGGCGCGCACAGATACGCAGTATTTT. It specifies CSAALAARTDTQYF.

The chain couples TRBV6-5 to TRBJ1-6, with D possibly matching TRBD1 (6 bases). The CDR3 consists of 16 residues. Germline assignment: CDR1 MNHEY and CDR2 SVGAGI. Trimming cost V 0 bases and J 8 bases, with 14 bases left between them. The CDR3 loop is CASSYSRTALDSPLHF. The CDR3 DNA is TGTGCCAGCAGTTACTCTCGGACAGCACTTGATTCACCCCTCCACTTT.

This chain uses TRBV2 with TRBJ2-1, with D perhaps TRBD1 (6 bases). V was clipped by 6 bases and J by 8 bases, with 26 bases between them. Germline values: CDR1 SNHLY, CDR2 FYNNEI. This CDR3 has 17 amino acids. The CDR3 region is CASRDEAGVQDVDEQFF. The CDR3 DNA is TGTGCCAGCAGAGACGAAGCAGGGGTCCAGGACGTGGATGAGCAGTTCTTC.

In its sample, this clonotype was seen a few times. The V call is TRBV12-3 or TRBV12-4, the J call TRBJ2-5; D remains unclear. This CDR3 is 15 amino acids long. The V end lost 3 bases, the J end lost 4 bases, and 15 bases lay between the germline ends. The CDR3 DNA follows: TGTGCCAGCAGTTTGTACCCAACGGCGGCAGAGACCCAGTACTTC. Amino acids: CASSLYPTAAETQYF.

V gene TRBV18 combines with J gene TRBJ2-3; 9 bases map to TRBD2. The CDR3 loop spans 17 amino acids. Germline values: CDR1 KGHSH, CDR2 LQKENI. Trimming at V came to 3 bases and at J to 0 bases, leaving 7 bases not matched to a gene. The DNA of the CDR3 is TGTGCCAGCTCACCCTCTAGCGGGGTCACTAGCACAGATACGCAGTATTTT. It is translated as CASSPSSGVTSTDTQYF.

The rearrangement uses TRBV5-1 and TRBJ2-7; TRBD2 aligns across 13 bases. The junction had 6 bases not matched to a gene; V was cut back by 7 bases and J by 2 bases. The CDR3 has 15 amino acids. Germline values: CDR1 SGHRS, CDR2 YFSETQ. The CDR3 region is CASGAGLAGAYEQYF. CDR3 DNA sequence: TGCGCCAGCGGCGCCGGACTAGCGGGAGCCTACGAGCAGTACTTC. Full variable domain (rest looked up from reference TRBV5-1 and TRBJ2-7): KAGVTQTPRYLIKTRGQQVTLSCSPISGHRSVSWYQQTPGQGLQFLFEYFSETQRNKGNFPGRFSGRQFSNSRSEMNVSTLELGDSALYLCASGAGLAGAYEQYFGPGTRLTVT.

The chain has TRBV6-5 and TRBJ1-4, with D possibly matching TRBD1 (6 bases). This CDR3 is 15 amino acids long. V lost 6 bases to trimming and J lost 0 bases, with 11 bases between them. CDR1 and CDR2 (germline): MNHEY, SVGAGI. The CDR3 region is CASSRDIATNEKLFF. The CDR3 bases are TGTGCCAGCAGCCGGGACATCGCAACTAATGAAAAACTGTTTTTT.

This chain links TRBV20-1 with TRBJ2-3; the match to TRBD2 covers 7 bases. The CDR3 sequence is 15 residues long. CDR1 and CDR2 (germline): DFQATT, SNEGSKA (reference sequence). J was trimmed by 6 bases and V by 5 bases; bases with no gene match: 14. The CDR3: CSASRSGNRGDTQYF. CDR3 sequence (DNA): TGCAGTGCTTCACGGAGCGGGAATAGGGGTGATACGCAGTATTTT.

This clonotype was counted a few times. The chain has TRBV4-1 and TRBJ1-1, with TRBD1 matching 7 bases. CDR3 length: 15 amino acids. V lost 8 bases, J lost 0 bases, and 9 bases stayed unmatched. The V gene's germline CDR1 is MGHRA and CDR2 YSYEKL. This chain's CDR3 is CASAPLTGMNTEAFF. The DNA of the CDR3 is TGCGCCAGCGCCCCCTTGACAGGGATGAACACTGAAGCTTTCTTT.

The chain combines TRBV12-3 or TRBV12-4 with TRBJ2-3; no clear D. V was pared by 4 bases and J by 2 bases, with 10 bases between. This CDR3 contains 14 residues. Here the CDR3 reads CASSWLTNTDTQYF. Written as DNA, the CDR3 is TGTGCCAGCAGTTGGCTTACTAACACAGATACGCAGTATTTT.

This sequence joins TRBV2 and TRBJ2-6; tentative D call: TRBD1 (5 bases). The CDR3 runs 13 residues. Per germline, CDR1 SNHLY and CDR2 FYNNEI. The germline V and J ends were trimmed by 6 bases and 5 bases, with 8 bases remaining between them. The CDR3 sequence is CASSVDRANVLTF. The CDR3 DNA follows: TGTGCCAGCAGCGTGGACAGGGCCAACGTCCTGACTTTC.

The chain uses TRBV5-4 and TRBJ2-1; D is uncertain. Trimming pared 4 bases from V and 13 bases from J, leaving 24 bases between. This CDR3 region has 15 residues. Germline CDR1 is SGHNT and CDR2 is YYREEE (reference sequence). The CDR3 spells CASSLPRAGEETQFF. The DNA for the CDR3 is TGTGCCAGCAGCCTCCCTCGGGCAGGAGAAGAGACCCAGTTCTTC.

In its sample, this clonotype was seen a few times. The V and J genes are TRBV15 and TRBJ2-3, with 7 bases lining up with TRBD2. This CDR3 is 17 amino acids long. Trimming at V came to 1 base and at J to 4 bases, leaving 11 bases not matched to a gene. Germline V gives CDR1 LNHNV, CDR2 YYDKDF (reference sequence). CDR3 DNA sequence: TGTGCCACCAGCAGAGGCCCGAGCGGGATGTTCGCAGATACGCAGTATTTT. Translated: CATSRGPSGMFADTQYF.

This clonotype was observed a few times. The genes are TRBV10-3 and TRBJ2-7; possibly TRBD2 for D (7 bases). CDR1 ENHRY and CDR2 SYGVKD come from the germline V gene. CDR3 length: 13 amino acids. Trimming pared 7 bases from V and 5 bases from J, leaving 15 bases between. The CDR3 DNA is TGTGCCATCAAAGGGGGAGGGCCCGACGAGCAGTACTTC. It specifies CAIKGGGPDEQYF.

This clonotype was counted only a few times. The gene calls are TRBV6-5 and TRBJ2-5, with 9 bases matching TRBD2. The CDR3 sequence is 17 residues long. Germline trimming cut 2 bases from V and 4 bases from J; bases unmatched to any gene: 11. Germline values: CDR1 MNHEY, CDR2 SVGAGI. CDR3 residues: CASSYVSSGRSGETQYF. DNA for the CDR3: TGTGCCAGCAGTTACGTTAGTAGCGGGAGAAGTGGAGAGACCCAGTACTTC.

The chain employs TRBV6-5 and TRBJ1-3; no definite D call. Germline loops: CDR1 MNHEY, CDR2 SVGAGI. Trimming cost V 4 bases and J 7 bases, with 5 bases left between them. CDR3 length: 11 amino acids. The CDR3 DNA sequence: TGTGCCAGCAGTTCCCTGAACACCATATATTTT. As protein: CASSSLNTIYF.

The table lists this clonotype with a few counts. V gene TRBV6-6 combines with J gene TRBJ2-5, with TRBD1 matching 8 bases. The trim removed 6 bases at V and 0 bases at J, leaving 3 bases unmatched. CDR1 is MNHNY, CDR2 SVGAGI, per germline (reference sequence). CDR3 length: 14 residues. The CDR3 bases are TGTGCCAGCAGAGCAGGGGGCTACCAAGAGACCCAGTACTTC. Translating it yields CASRAGGYQETQYF.

This clonotype has only a few counts. This chain uses TRBV15 with TRBJ2-1; perhaps TRBD1 as D (6 bases). Germline V CDR1 and CDR2: LNHNV, YYDKDF (reference sequence). This CDR3 has 13 amino acids. Trimming removed 6 bases from V and 7 bases from J, with 13 bases in between. The DNA of the CDR3 is TGTGCCACCAGGACGGACAGTTATAATGAGCAGTTCTTC. Translation: CATRTDSYNEQFF. Full variable domain (missing parts from reference TRBV15 and TRBJ2-1): DAMVIQNPRYQVTQFGKPVTLSCSQTLNHNVMYWYQQKSSQAPKLLFHYYDKDFNNEADTPDNFQSRRPNTSFCFLDIRSPGLGDTAMYLCATRTDSYNEQFFGPGTRLTVL.

Of note for this clonotype: The likely explanation is a read error, given a far larger clone one base away. This rearrangement joins TRBV15 to TRBJ2-5; D call uncertain. The germline V gene encodes CDR1 LNHNV and CDR2 YYDKDF (reference sequence). The CDR3 has 11 residues. V lost 5 bases and J lost 1, with 2 bases in between. This CDR3 is CATSLQETQYF. CDR3 DNA sequence: TGTGCCACCAGCCTCCAAGAGACCCAGTACTTC.